These 25 T cell receptor beta chains originate from one sample sequenced in a study of glioma-infiltrating T cells. The iRepertoire nested amplicon-rescue multiplex PCR amplified TCR alpha and beta CDR3s from RNA. TCRdb reprocessed the multiplex PCR reads via MiXCR and lists one record per CDR3 protein. The data contain roughly 120,000 distinct CDR3 sequences, 25% to 30% of them singletons. The sequencing input was glioma tissue, nonneoplastic brain tissue, or PBMCs (not recorded which). The receptor set was obtained from a human donor with low-grade glioma or glioblastoma, undergoing nonglioma brain surgery, or in good health (not recorded which).

This clonotype was seen a few times. The chain links TRBV12-3 or TRBV12-4 to TRBJ1-2; perhaps TRBD1 as D (5 bases). The CDR3 covers 14 residues. V lost 7 bases, J lost 3 bases, and 15 bases lay in between. The DNA for the CDR3 is TGTGCCAGCAATCCGGGGGGGAATGACTATGGCTACACCTTC. Translating gives CASNPGGNDYGYTF.

This clonotype was counted ten times or more. The rearrangement uses TRBV10-3 and TRBJ2-7; a weak D match, TRBD1 (6 bases). CDR3 size: 15 residues. Germline CDR1 reads ENHRY; CDR2 reads SYGVKD. The V end was cut by 5 bases, the J end by 0 bases, with 14 bases between. The CDR3 here is CAISPGTLSSYEQYF. The DNA for the CDR3 is TGTGCCATCAGTCCCGGGACACTTTCCTCCTACGAGCAGTACTTC.

V usage is TRBV30 and J usage is TRBJ1-5; D not certain. Germline values: CDR1 GTSNPN, CDR2 SVGIG (reference sequence). The CDR3 extends over 14 amino acids. V dropped 2 bases and J dropped 2 bases, with 10 bases sitting between them. For the CDR3, the DNA is TGTGCCTGGAGTAGGGCTTCGGGCAATCAGCCCCAGCATTTT. Its protein product is CAWSRASGNQPQHF.

The CDR3 loop reads CASSQDLRGSYTGELFF. In nucleotides, the CDR3 is TGCGCCAGCAGCCAAGATCTAAGGGGCTCCTACACCGGGGAGCTGTTTTTT. The rearrangement uses TRBV4-1 and TRBJ2-2; TRBD1 is a possible D gene (5 bases). The germline V gene has CDR1 MGHRA and CDR2 YSYEKL. With 0 bases removed from V and 3 bases from J, the gap between germline ends came to 14 bases. The CDR3 is made up of 17 amino acids.

Remarks on this clonotype: This may arise from a read error, as a much more abundant clone is one base away. This rearrangement joins TRBV14 to TRBJ1-2; a possible D gene is TRBD1 (6 bases). This CDR3 has 15 residues. The germline V gene encodes CDR1 SGHDN and CDR2 FVKESK. CDR3: CASSQGLLQGYAYTF. The CDR3 DNA reads as TGTGCCAGCAGCCAAGGCCTTCTACAGGGATATGCCTACACCTTC.

This clonotype was counted ten times or more. The V gene is TRBV4-1, the J gene TRBJ1-1, with TRBD1 matching 8 bases. After removal of 3 bases from V and 5 bases from J, the junction contained 8 bases not matched to a gene. Germline V gives CDR1 MGHRA, CDR2 YSYEKL. CDR3 length: 15 residues. The CDR3 spells CASSHGQGKGTEAFF. In nucleotides, the CDR3 is TGCGCCAGCAGCCACGGACAGGGAAAGGGGACTGAAGCTTTCTTT.

A few counts support this clonotype. The chain carries TRBV4-3 and TRBJ1-4; D remains ambiguous. The CDR3 sequence is 15 residues long. Trimming stripped 0 bases from V and 0 bases from J, with 5 bases between. Germline V gene data show CDR1 as LGHNA and CDR2 as YSLEER. CDR3 loop: CASSQDVATNEKLFF. As DNA, the CDR3 is TGCGCCAGCAGCCAAGATGTTGCAACTAATGAAAAACTGTTTTTT.

This clonotype appeared many times. The chain joins TRBV20-1 to TRBJ1-1, with a weak D call TRBD1 (6 bases). CDR1 is DFQATT and CDR2 is SNEGSKA in the germline V gene (reference sequence). V lost 3 bases and J 0 bases, leaving 11 bases between the germline ends. The CDR3 spans 14 residues. CDR3 loop: CSASVGGMNTEAFF. Written as DNA, the CDR3 is TGCAGTGCTAGTGTCGGGGGCATGAACACTGAAGCTTTCTTT.

The sample holds many counts of this clonotype. This sequence joins TRBV29-1 and TRBJ2-1; weak D call: TRBD1 (6 bases). The CDR3 extends over 12 amino acids. V was shortened by 6 bases and J by 7 bases, with 13 bases between the two germline ends. Germline loops: CDR1 SQVTM, CDR2 ANQGSEA. This CDR3 reads CSVGAPRNEQFF. The CDR3, as DNA: TGCAGCGTGGGGGCCCCACGAAATGAGCAGTTCTTC.

This clonotype has a count of ten or more. The chain uses TRBV6-1 and TRBJ2-1; 9 bases are a match to TRBD2. Trimming at V came to 7 bases and at J to 1 base, leaving 14 bases not matched to a gene. The V gene's germline CDR1 is MNHNS and CDR2 SASEGT. The CDR3 totals 18 residues. The CDR3 nucleotides read TGTGCCAGCATAAGGCCTAAAGCGGGAGGTTATTCCTACAATGAGCAGTTCTTC. It translates to CASIRPKAGGYSYNEQFF.

This clonotype was detected many times. This chain uses TRBV18 with TRBJ2-5; no definite D call. CDR3 size: 12 residues. V lost 4 bases and J lost 0, with 3 bases in between. Germline CDR1 is KGHSH and CDR2 is LQKENI. In DNA form, the CDR3 reads TGTGCCAGCTCACGGTACCAAGAGACCCAGTACTTC. This sequence encodes CASSRYQETQYF.

V is TRBV19 and J is TRBJ2-3; no clear D gene. The ends were cut back, 7 bases at V and 1 base at J, with 18 bases in the middle. Per germline, CDR1 LNHDA and CDR2 SQIVND (reference sequence). The CDR3 sequence is 16 residues long. The CDR3 DNA sequence: TGTGCCAGTACCGATTCCCCGGTGAAGGGCACAGATACGCAGTATTTT. The encoded protein is CASTDSPVKGTDTQYF.

This clonotype was seen ten or more times. The chain links TRBV27 to TRBJ1-6; D is undetermined. Per the germline V gene, CDR1 is MNHEY and CDR2 is SMNVEV (reference sequence). The V end lost 5 bases, the J end lost 3 bases, and 5 bases lay between the germline ends. This CDR3 has 13 residues. The CDR3 region is CASSAFYNSPLHF. CDR3 DNA: TGTGCCAGCAGTGCCTTCTATAATTCACCCCTCCACTTT.

This clonotype appeared many times. The gene calls are TRBV6-5 and TRBJ2-7; maybe TRBD1 (6 bases). This CDR3 region has 16 residues. Germline loops: CDR1 MNHEY, CDR2 SVGAGI. V lost 0 bases, J lost 1 base, and 13 bases lay in between. DNA of the CDR3: TGTGCCAGCAGTTACTCGTCTAGGGGGATTTCCTACGAGCAGTACTTC. Translating it yields CASSYSSRGISYEQYF.

This clonotype was seen repeatedly, ten times or more. CDR3 residues: CSATTGAGDTEAFF. As DNA, the CDR3 is TGCAGTGCTACGACAGGGGCGGGGGACACTGAAGCTTTCTTT. The genes are TRBV20-1 and TRBJ1-1, with TRBD1 matching over 8 bases. V gave up 4 bases and J gave up 3 bases; unmatched junction bases: 7. The germline V gene has CDR1 DFQATT and CDR2 SNEGSKA (reference sequence). The CDR3 is 14 residues long.

This clonotype has at least ten counts. The chain recombines TRBV20-1 with TRBJ1-6; D is ambiguous. In germline, CDR1 is DFQATT, CDR2 SNEGSKA (reference sequence). The CDR3 totals 15 residues. V lost 2 bases to trimming and J lost 5 bases, with 13 bases between them. In DNA, the CDR3 is TGCAGTGCTAGAAACCCTTGGGGAGATAATTCACCCCTCCACTTT. This gives the protein CSARNPWGDNSPLHF.

This clonotype came up many times. The gene calls are TRBV18 and TRBJ2-7, with D possibly being TRBD1 (5 bases). The CDR3 runs to 12 residues. Germline CDR1 and CDR2: KGHSH and LQKENI. Trimming pared 1 base from V and 5 bases from J, leaving 6 bases between. Here the CDR3 reads CASSPLGDEQYF. The DNA of the CDR3 is TGTGCCAGCTCACCACTAGGGGACGAGCAGTACTTC.

Concerning this clonotype: This may stem from a read error, because a much larger clone lies one nucleotide away. The chain uses TRBV6-5 and TRBJ2-7; TRBD1 matches at 8 bases. Per germline, CDR1 MNHEY and CDR2 SVGAGI. With V trimmed by 10 bases and J by 7 bases, 12 bases remained unmatched. This CDR3 is built from 13 residues. CDR3 loop: CATLGDRGNEQYF. As DNA, the CDR3 is TGTGCCACCTTAGGAGACAGGGGAAATGAGCAGTACTTC.

Concerning this clonotype itself: A single base separates this from a much larger clone, so it may be a read error. This chain joins TRBV5-1 and TRBJ2-5, with D perhaps assigned TRBD1 or TRBD2 (5 bases each). This CDR3 is 16 amino acids long. Germline-derived CDR1 and CDR2 are SGHRS and YFSETQ. CDR3 coding DNA: TGCGCCAGCAGCTTGGGGGTCCAGGGAGCCCAAAAGACCCAGTACTTC. Translated: CASSLGVQGAQKTQYF. The full variable domain, with the rest looked up from reference TRBV5-1 and TRBJ2-5, is KAGVTQTPRYLIKTRGQQVTLSCSPISGHRSVSWYQQTPGQGLQFLFEYFSETQRNKGNFPGRFSGRQFSNSRSEMNVSTLELGDSALYLCASSLGVQGAQKTQYFGPGTRLLVL.

In its sample, this clonotype was seen many times. The chain couples TRBV4-2 to TRBJ1-5, with D possibly TRBD1 on 5 matching bases. The germline V gene has CDR1 LGHNA and CDR2 YNFKEQ. V shed 0 bases and J shed 4 bases, with 13 bases lying between them. The CDR3 spans 16 residues. The CDR3, as DNA: TGTGCCAGCAGCCAAGAGAGGAGGGAGGGGAATCAGCCCCAGCATTTT. It specifies CASSQERREGNQPQHF.

This clonotype occurred a few times. The chain uses TRBV5-1 and TRBJ1-2, with D possibly being TRBD1 (6 bases). V was cut by 0 bases and J by 2 bases, with 11 bases left in between. Per the germline V gene, CDR1 is SGHRS and CDR2 is YFSETQ. The CDR3 has 15 amino acids. The CDR3 is CASSLENRVNYGYTF. The CDR3, as DNA: TGCGCCAGCAGCTTGGAAAACAGGGTCAACTATGGCTACACCTTC.

This clonotype has a count of ten or more. The chain couples TRBV12-3 or TRBV12-4 to TRBJ1-5; D is unclear. V dropped 3 bases and J dropped 1 base, with 7 bases sitting between them. The CDR3 is 14 residues long. CDR3 nucleotides: TGTGCCAGCAGTTTTACGCGAAGCAATCAGCCCCAGCATTTT. It specifies CASSFTRSNQPQHF.

This clonotype has a count of ten or more. The germline gene is not matched at one end of the junction; a read error may be the cause. V gene TRBV6-1 combines with J gene TRBJ1-3, with 12 positions matching TRBD1. CDR1 is MNHNS and CDR2 is SASEGT in the germline V gene. The CDR3 is 16 amino acids. CDR3 loop: CASREGTGGNGNTIYF. The CDR3 region has the DNA TGTGCCAGCAGGGAAGGGACAGGGGGCAATGGAAACACCATATATTTT.

This clonotype was found many times. Germline and junction disagree at one end, which may indicate a read error. The chain is built from TRBV6-2 or TRBV6-3 and TRBJ2-2, with 8 nucleotides matching TRBD2. In germline, CDR1 is MNHEY, CDR2 SVGEGT. The CDR3 runs 15 residues. The DNA for the CDR3 is TGTGCCAGCAGATTCGGGGGGGCGAATACCGGGGAGCTGTTTTTT. It translates to CASRFGGANTGELFF.

This clonotype was recorded at least ten times. The genes are TRBV2 and TRBJ2-7; D gene unclear. This CDR3 is 13 amino acids long. Trimming stripped 6 bases from V and 2 bases from J, with 11 bases between. The germline CDR1 and CDR2 sequences are SNHLY and FYNNEI. DNA of the CDR3: TGTGCCAGCAGCTTGGCAGCGCCCTACGAGCAGTACTTC. Protein: CASSLAAPYEQYF. The whole variable domain, filled in from reference TRBV2 and TRBJ2-7, reads EPEVTQTPSHQVTQMGQEVILRCVPISNHLYFYWYRQILGQKVEFLVSFYNNEISEKSEIFDDQFSVERPDGSNFTLKIRSTKLEDSAMYFCASSLAAPYEQYFGPGTRLTVT.